The rows below give T cell receptor beta chains drawn from one sample of a study of shared clonotypes between healthy human individuals. Here immunoSEQ multiplex PCR was the method, and the copy in TCRdb shows in-frame clones only, minus some. The profile shows 2 million to 2.5 million clones, about 95% of them singletons. Sequenced material: naive CD4+ T cells sorted from blood. All receptors derive from a man between 18 and 29 years old in good health. Both conserved end residues are trimmed from each CDR3. Fields, in order: V gene, CDR3 protein.

V: TRBV7-9; CDR3: ASSLAGELF
V: TRBV29-1; CDR3: SVWAGTHTGELF
V: TRBV29-1; CDR3: STMTSGTYEQY
V: TRBV7-7; CDR3: ASSFQSTGELF
V: TRBV4-3; CDR3: ASSQEPGIYEQY
V: TRBV10-1; CDR3: ASSESWASGRKTQY
V: TRBV16; CDR3: ASSQLSVYTDTQY
V: TRBV6-5; CDR3: ASSPRGLGQPQH
V: TRBV11-2; CDR3: ASSSERNGYT
V: TRBV14; CDR3: ASSRYLGLAGVSRVYNEQF
V: TRBV19; CDR3: ASSIRWDTEAF
V: TRBV18; CDR3: ASSSTGENIQY